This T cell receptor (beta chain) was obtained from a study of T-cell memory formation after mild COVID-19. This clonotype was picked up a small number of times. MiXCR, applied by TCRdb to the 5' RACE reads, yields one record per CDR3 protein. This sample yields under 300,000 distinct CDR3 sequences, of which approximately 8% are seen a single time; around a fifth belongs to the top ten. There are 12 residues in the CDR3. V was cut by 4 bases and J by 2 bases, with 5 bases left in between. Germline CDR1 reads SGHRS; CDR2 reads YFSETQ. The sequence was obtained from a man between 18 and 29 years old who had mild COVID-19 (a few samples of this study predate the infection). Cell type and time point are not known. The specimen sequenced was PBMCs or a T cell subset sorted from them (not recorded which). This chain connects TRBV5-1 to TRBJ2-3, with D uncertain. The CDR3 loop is CASSTDTDTQYF. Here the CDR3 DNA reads TGCGCCAGCAGCACCGACACAGATACGCAGTATTTT.